Shown below are 7 T cell receptor beta chains from a single sample sequenced in a study of molecular identifiers for immune sequencing clone quantification. One entry per CDR3 protein, called by TCRdb with MiXCR from the PCR reads. The sample contains about 320,000 distinct CDR3 sequences, roughly 23% of which appear only once. Sequencing used naive CD8+ T cells from blood, with Jurkat cell RNA spiked in. As to subset: FACS-sorted CD8+CD4-CCR7+CD45RA+ naive T cells. The receptor source for this set is a human donor in good health. Some libraries in this study had Jurkat cell RNA spiked in.

This clonotype has at least ten counts. The genes are TRBV5-1 and TRBJ2-1, with D unclear. The V gene lost 0 bases and the J gene lost 8 bases, with 3 bases spanning the gap. CDR1 is SGHRS, CDR2 YFSETQ, per germline. The CDR3 sequence is 11 residues long. As DNA, the CDR3 is TGCGCCAGCAGCTTGGACGATGAGCAGTTCTTC. It encodes CASSLDDEQFF.

At least ten counts were recorded for this clonotype. V is TRBV29-1 and J is TRBJ2-1; TRBD1 matches at 12 bases. The CDR3 totals 14 residues. The trim removed 6 bases at V and 9 bases at J, leaving 9 bases unmatched. Germline V gives CDR1 SQVTM, CDR2 ANQGSEA. CDR3 nucleotide sequence: TGCAGCGTACCCGGGGACAGGGGGCTCGGTGAGCAGTTCTTC. Translation gives CSVPGDRGLGEQFF.

Of note for this clonotype: This may arise from a read error, as a much more abundant clone is one base away. The rearrangement uses TRBV7-9 and TRBJ2-1; 9 bases align to TRBD1. Germline V gives CDR1 SEHNR, CDR2 FQNEAQ (reference sequence). The CDR3 contains 15 residues. Trimming cost V 3 bases and J 6 bases; bases outside gene matches: 6. CDR3 residues: CASSFPGQGRNEQFF. In nucleotides, the CDR3 is TGTGCCAGCAGCTTCCCGGGACAGGGTCGCAATGAGCAGTTCTTC.

On this clonotype itself: A much larger clone differs by one base, so this may be a read error. The chain recombines TRBV4-3 with TRBJ2-7; 8 bases map to TRBD1. CDR1 and CDR2 from the germline V gene are LGHNA and YSLEER. This CDR3 region has 17 residues. The V gene end was trimmed by 0 bases and the J gene end by 5 bases; junction bases not matched to a gene: 12. The CDR3 spells CASSQEVSSGGLHEQYF. The CDR3 bases are TGCGCCAGCAGCCAAGAGGTTTCCTCAGGGGGCCTCCACGAGCAGTACTTC.

This chain connects TRBV4-3 to TRBJ2-2; D unresolved. V was pared by 3 bases and J by 0 bases, with 5 bases between. The CDR3 covers 14 residues. Per the germline V gene, CDR1 is LGHNA and CDR2 is YSLEER. The CDR3 sequence is CASSHLANTGELFF. The CDR3 coding sequence is TGCGCCAGCAGCCATTTAGCGAACACCGGGGAGCTGTTTTTT.

About this clonotype: A much more abundant neighbour one base away suggests this may be a read error. The conserved phenylalanine or tryptophan is not found at the CDR3 terminus, so this likely reflects a read error. The J gene is TRBJ1-1, the V gene TRBV6-5, with D perhaps matching TRBD1 (6 bases). The CDR3 sequence is 13 residues long. V was shortened by 2 bases and J by 5 bases, with 9 bases between the two germline ends. Germline V gene lookup returns CDR1 MNHEY and CDR2 SVGAGI. The CDR3 DNA follows: TGTGCCAGCAGTTACCTAAGGGGGACTGAAGCTTTCCTT. It encodes CASSYLRGTEAFL.

To note about this clonotype: Possible read error: a much larger clone is one base away. The V gene is TRBV7-6, the J gene TRBJ2-7; D ambiguous. The CDR3 is 13 residues long. CDR1 is SGHVS, CDR2 FNYEAQ, per germline. The CDR3 DNA reads TGTGTCAGCAGCCCCGATGGTCGGTACGAGCAGTACTTC. The encoded protein is CVSSPDGRYEQYF.